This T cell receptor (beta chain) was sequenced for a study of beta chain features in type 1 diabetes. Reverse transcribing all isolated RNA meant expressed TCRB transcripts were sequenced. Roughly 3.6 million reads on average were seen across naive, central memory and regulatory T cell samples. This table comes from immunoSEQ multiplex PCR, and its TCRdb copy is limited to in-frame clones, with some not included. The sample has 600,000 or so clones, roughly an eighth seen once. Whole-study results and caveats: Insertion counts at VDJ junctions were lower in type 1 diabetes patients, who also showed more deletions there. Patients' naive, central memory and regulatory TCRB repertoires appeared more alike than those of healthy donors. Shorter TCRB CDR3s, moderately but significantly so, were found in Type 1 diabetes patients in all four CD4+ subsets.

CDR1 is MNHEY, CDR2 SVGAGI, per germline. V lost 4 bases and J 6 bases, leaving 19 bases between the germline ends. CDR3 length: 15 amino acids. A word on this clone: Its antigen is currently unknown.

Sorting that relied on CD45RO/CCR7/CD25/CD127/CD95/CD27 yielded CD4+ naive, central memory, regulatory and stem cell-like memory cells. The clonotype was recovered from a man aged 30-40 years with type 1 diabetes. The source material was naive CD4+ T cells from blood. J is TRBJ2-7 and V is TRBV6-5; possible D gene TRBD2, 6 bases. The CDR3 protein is CASSFAGPRNGEQYF. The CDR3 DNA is TGTGCCAGCAGTTTCGCGGGACCGAGGAATGGCGAGCAGTACTTC.